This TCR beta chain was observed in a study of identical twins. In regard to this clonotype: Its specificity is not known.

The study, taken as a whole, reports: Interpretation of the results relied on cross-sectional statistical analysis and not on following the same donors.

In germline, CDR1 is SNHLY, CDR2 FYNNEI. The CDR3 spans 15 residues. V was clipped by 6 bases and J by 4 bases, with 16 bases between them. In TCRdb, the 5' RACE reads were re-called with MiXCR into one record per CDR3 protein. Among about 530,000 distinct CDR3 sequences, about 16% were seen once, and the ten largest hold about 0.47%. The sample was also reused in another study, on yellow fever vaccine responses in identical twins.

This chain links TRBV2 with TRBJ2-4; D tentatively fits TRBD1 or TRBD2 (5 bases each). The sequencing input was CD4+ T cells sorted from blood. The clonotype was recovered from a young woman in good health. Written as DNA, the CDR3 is TGTGCCAGCAGACGCCAGGGTGAGGGGAAAAACATTCAGTACTTC. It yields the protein CASRRQGEGKNIQYF.